This entry lists 25 T cell receptor beta chains sequenced from one sample in a study of monozygotic twins with inflammatory bowel disease (dated by TCRdb to the late 2010s). Library creation used 5' RACE. Sequencer: Illumina HiSeq 2500. After reprocessing by TCRdb, each CDR3 protein sequence is one entry, and no DNA is given. This sample's table lists about 300,000 distinct CDR3 sequences. Approximately 5.9% of the sample comes from the top ten. Material: blood. These receptors were collected from a human donor with ulcerative colitis or Crohn's disease, or a healthy co-twin of an affected twin (not recorded which).

The chain combines TRBV6-5 with TRBJ2-2; TCRdb selects TRBD1, and the lack of DNA leaves this call unchecked. The V gene's germline CDR1 is MNHEY and CDR2 SVGAGI. This CDR3 has 17 residues. CDR3 protein: CASSYSGTGTNTGELFF.

The gene calls are TRBV5-1 and TRBJ1-1. This CDR3 has 14 amino acids. The V gene's germline CDR1 is SGHRS and CDR2 YFSETQ. The CDR3 is CASSLGVMNTEAFF.

CDR3 protein: CASRKLLLSFF. V usage is TRBV28 and J usage is TRBJ2-1. There are 11 residues in the CDR3. Germline values: CDR1 MDHEN, CDR2 SYDVKM. Full variable domain (remainder filled in from reference TRBV28 and TRBJ2-1): DVKVTQSSRYLVKRTGEKVFLECVQDMDHENMFWYRQDPGLGLRLIYFSYDVKMKEKGDIPEGYSVSREKKERFSLILESASTNQTSMYLCASRKLLLSFFGPGTRLTVL.

V usage is TRBV7-8 and J usage is TRBJ2-5; the TCRdb D gene call, TRBD1, has no DNA to confirm it. Germline-derived CDR1 and CDR2 are SGHVS and FQNEAQ. The CDR3 covers 15 residues. This CDR3 reads CASSPRGDPQETQYF. The full variable domain, its missing parts supplied by reference TRBV7-8 and TRBJ2-5, is GAGVSQSPRYKVAKRGQDVALRCDPISGHVSLFWYQQALGQGPEFLTYFQNEAQLDKSGLPSDRFFAERPEGSVSTLKIQRTQQEDSAVYLCASSPRGDPQETQYFGPGTRLLVL.

The chain joins TRBV2 to TRBJ2-7; the TCRdb call, TRBD1, lacks DNA for checking. Germline CDR1 SNHLY, CDR2 FYNNEI. The CDR3 length is 14 residues. This CDR3 is CASSRQGRTYEQYF.

CDR3 sequence: CASSATGVNEQFF. This chain uses TRBV6-4 with TRBJ2-1; TCRdb's D call of TRBD1 is untestable without DNA. From germline, CDR1 is MRHNA and CDR2 SNTAGT. The CDR3 is 13 residues long.

The V and J genes are TRBV20-1 and TRBJ1-5; as DNA is missing, the TRBD1 call by TCRdb cannot be tested. CDR1 and CDR2 from the germline V gene are DFQATT and SNEGSKA (reference sequence). CDR3 size: 15 residues. The CDR3 here is CSASKPGTANQPQHF.

J is TRBJ1-5 and V is TRBV7-2. The CDR3 length is 15 residues. Germline lookup yields CDR1 SGHTA and CDR2 FQGNSA. The CDR3 is CASSRPAGSDQPQHF.

The chain links TRBV20-1 to TRBJ1-1. This CDR3 contains 15 residues. CDR1 and CDR2 from the germline V gene are DFQATT and SNEGSKA (reference sequence). The CDR3: CSAARGGRLYTEAFF.

The rearrangement uses TRBV4-2 and TRBJ2-3. The CDR3 loop spans 16 amino acids. The germline CDR1 and CDR2 sequences are LGHNA and YNFKEQ. The CDR3 loop is CASSRATSASTDTQYF.

The chain is built from TRBV5-6 and TRBJ1-2. This CDR3 contains 14 residues. Germline V gives CDR1 SGHDT, CDR2 YYEEEE. CDR3 sequence reads: CASSLGLLNYGYTF.

The V gene is TRBV3-1, the J gene TRBJ2-7; absent DNA, TCRdb's TRBD2 call cannot be checked. The CDR3 covers 15 residues. Looked up from germline, CDR1 is LGHDT and CDR2 is YNNKEL (reference sequence). This chain's CDR3 is CASSQDLFGRGQQYF.

This sequence joins TRBV20-1 and TRBJ2-1; the D gene TCRdb calls, TRBD2, cannot be checked with no DNA. This CDR3 is 15 amino acids long. Looked up from germline, CDR1 is DFQATT and CDR2 is SNEGSKA (reference sequence). CDR3: CSARSGLAGVPPLYF.

This chain's CDR3 is CASSSTGHQPQHF. J is TRBJ1-5 and V is TRBV7-2; absent DNA, TCRdb's TRBD1 call cannot be checked. This CDR3 is 13 amino acids long. Per germline, CDR1 SGHTA and CDR2 FQGNSA. Full variable domain (rest looked up from reference TRBV7-2 and TRBJ1-5): GAGVSQSPSNKVTEKGKDVELRCDPISGHTALYWYRQSLGQGLEFLIYFQGNSAPDKSGLPSDRFSAERTGGSVSTLTIQRTQQEDSAVYLCASSSTGHQPQHFGDGTRLSIL.

This rearrangement joins TRBV12-3 or TRBV12-4 to TRBJ2-1; without DNA, the TCRdb call of TRBD2 cannot be checked. The CDR3 totals 17 residues. The CDR3 spells CASSSVPPSGRGNEQFF.

This chain joins TRBV10-3 and TRBJ2-7; the TCRdb call, TRBD1, lacks DNA for checking. The CDR3 is 15 residues long. CDR1 ENHRY and CDR2 SYGVKD come from the germline V gene. CDR3 sequence reads: CAIGGRGDGGYEQYF.

The chain combines TRBV7-2 with TRBJ2-1; TCRdb's assignment of TRBD2 cannot be checked, as there is no DNA. The CDR3 consists of 16 residues. CDR1 SGHTA and CDR2 FQGNSA come from the germline V gene. This CDR3 is CASSLSGSGSPGEQFF.

The rearrangement links TRBV7-9 to TRBJ1-1. The CDR3 is made up of 11 amino acids. The germline CDR1 and CDR2 sequences are SEHNR and FQNEAQ (reference sequence). CDR3 sequence reads: CASSAVQEAFF. The full variable domain, rest sourced from reference TRBV7-9 and TRBJ1-1, is DTGVSQNPRHKITKRGQNVTFRCDPISEHNRLYWYRQTLGQGPEFLTYFQNEAQLEKSRLLSDRFSAERPKGSFSTLEIQRTEQGDSAMYLCASSAVQEAFFGQGTRLTVV.

The chain is built from TRBV7-8 and TRBJ1-1. This CDR3 is 15 amino acids long. Germline V gene lookup returns CDR1 SGHVS and CDR2 FQNEAQ. CDR3 amino acids: CASSLAFTVNTEAFF.

The rearrangement joins TRBV7-3 to TRBJ2-3; the D call of TRBD2 rests on TCRdb alone, since no DNA is present to check it. Germline values: CDR1 SGHTA, CDR2 FQGTGA. The CDR3 is 18 amino acids. CDR3 region: CASSSGTSGGPFTDTQYF.

The chain carries TRBV12-3 or TRBV12-4 and TRBJ2-5. This CDR3 has 12 amino acids. This CDR3 reads CASSLQRETQYF.

The rearrangement joins TRBV6-1 to TRBJ2-1. The CDR3 consists of 15 residues. CDR1 is MNHNS, CDR2 SASEGT, per germline. CDR3 in amino acids: CASSEQLSSYNEQFF.

The rearrangement uses TRBV28 and TRBJ2-7; the D call from TCRdb, TRBD1, cannot be confirmed without DNA. In germline, CDR1 is MDHEN, CDR2 SYDVKM. This CDR3 contains 16 residues. The CDR3 sequence: CASRPTTGRGRNEQYF.

V is TRBV4-3 and J is TRBJ2-3. The CDR3 has 13 amino acids. CDR1 LGHNA and CDR2 YSLEER come from the germline V gene. The CDR3 sequence: CASSHELVDTQYF.

The chain joins TRBV12-3 or TRBV12-4 to TRBJ2-3. The CDR3 is 13 amino acids. CDR3 amino acids: CASSLTSSNPQYF.